These 6 T cell receptor beta chains came from one sample sequenced in a study of blood T cell repertoires in COVID-19. Clones were read by immunoSEQ multiplex PCR, and TCRdb kept only the in-frame ones, dropping some. This sample has about 72,000 clones; 75% to 90% occur once, and the top ten carry around 40%. Source material: peripheral blood. The receptors stem from a woman older than 75 with active or convalescent COVID-19.

The V call is TRBV5-6, the J call TRBJ2-5; 11 positions agree with TRBD1. Per germline, CDR1 SGHDT and CDR2 YYEEEE. V gave up 3 bases and J gave up 5 bases; unmatched junction bases: 6. The CDR3 runs 15 residues. The CDR3: CASSSGTGGRETQYF. In DNA form, the CDR3 reads TGTGCCAGCAGCTCCGGGACAGGGGGTCGGGAGACCCAGTACTTC.

The chain has TRBV7-3 and TRBJ2-2; possibly TRBD1 for D (6 bases). This CDR3 has 15 residues. Germline V lookup: CDR1 SGHTA, CDR2 FQGTGA. The V and J ends lost 3 bases and 1 base respectively, with 9 bases between them. CDR3 DNA: TGTGCCAGCAGCTTTACGGGACAGAACACCGGGGAGCTGTTTTTT. Amino acid sequence: CASSFTGQNTGELFF.

The chain combines TRBV7-2 with TRBJ2-2; 8 bases line up with TRBD1. The CDR3 has 13 residues. Trimming removed 4 bases from V and 7 bases from J; junction bases left unmatched: 2. Germline CDR1 SGHTA, CDR2 FQGNSA. CDR3 loop: CASSWGQDGELFF. The CDR3 DNA sequence: TGTGCCAGCAGCTGGGGACAGGACGGGGAGCTGTTTTTT.

The chain carries TRBV19 and TRBJ2-5, with D possibly matching TRBD2 (6 bases). CDR1 and CDR2 from the germline V gene are LNHDA and SQIVND (reference sequence). The CDR3 runs 15 residues. The ends were cut back, 5 bases at V and 5 bases at J, with 18 bases in the middle. The CDR3 spells CASSHNGVGGETQYF. CDR3 bases: TGTGCCAGTAGTCATAATGGGGTAGGAGGGGAGACCCAGTACTTC.

This chain uses TRBV27 with TRBJ1-1; TRBD1 is a possible D gene (5 bases). Germline loops: CDR1 MNHEY, CDR2 SMNVEV (reference sequence). The CDR3 is 16 residues long. The V end lost 4 bases, the J end lost 4 bases, and 19 bases lay between the germline ends. The CDR3, as DNA: TGTGCCAGCAGTTCGGGCCGGGGGTATTGGAGCACTGAAGCTTTCTTT. Translated: CASSSGRGYWSTEAFF.

The chain uses TRBV6-5 and TRBJ2-3, with D possibly being TRBD1 (5 bases). With 0 bases removed from V and 6 bases from J, the gap between germline ends came to 10 bases. This CDR3 is built from 14 residues. The germline CDR1 and CDR2 sequences are MNHEY and SVGAGI. The CDR3 region has the DNA TGTGCCAGCAGTTACTCCCAGGGTGGCGATACGCAGTATTTT. Protein product: CASSYSQGGDTQYF.